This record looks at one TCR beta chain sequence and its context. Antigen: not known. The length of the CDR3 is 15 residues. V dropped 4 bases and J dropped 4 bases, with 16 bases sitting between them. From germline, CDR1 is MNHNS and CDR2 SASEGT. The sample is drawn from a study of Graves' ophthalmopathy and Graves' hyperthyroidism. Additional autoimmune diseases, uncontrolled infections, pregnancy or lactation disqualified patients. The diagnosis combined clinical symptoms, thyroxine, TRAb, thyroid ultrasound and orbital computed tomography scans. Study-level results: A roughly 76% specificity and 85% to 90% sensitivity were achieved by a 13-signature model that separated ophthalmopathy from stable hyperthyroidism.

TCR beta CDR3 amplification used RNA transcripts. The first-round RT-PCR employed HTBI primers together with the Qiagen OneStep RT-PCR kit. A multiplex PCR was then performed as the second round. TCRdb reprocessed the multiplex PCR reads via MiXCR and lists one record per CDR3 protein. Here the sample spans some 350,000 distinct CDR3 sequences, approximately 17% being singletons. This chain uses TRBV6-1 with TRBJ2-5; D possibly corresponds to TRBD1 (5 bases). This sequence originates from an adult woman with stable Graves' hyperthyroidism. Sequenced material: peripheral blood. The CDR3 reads CASSAAQGLGETQYF. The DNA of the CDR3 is TGTGCCAGCAGTGCCGCGCAGGGTTTAGGAGAGACCCAGTACTTC.